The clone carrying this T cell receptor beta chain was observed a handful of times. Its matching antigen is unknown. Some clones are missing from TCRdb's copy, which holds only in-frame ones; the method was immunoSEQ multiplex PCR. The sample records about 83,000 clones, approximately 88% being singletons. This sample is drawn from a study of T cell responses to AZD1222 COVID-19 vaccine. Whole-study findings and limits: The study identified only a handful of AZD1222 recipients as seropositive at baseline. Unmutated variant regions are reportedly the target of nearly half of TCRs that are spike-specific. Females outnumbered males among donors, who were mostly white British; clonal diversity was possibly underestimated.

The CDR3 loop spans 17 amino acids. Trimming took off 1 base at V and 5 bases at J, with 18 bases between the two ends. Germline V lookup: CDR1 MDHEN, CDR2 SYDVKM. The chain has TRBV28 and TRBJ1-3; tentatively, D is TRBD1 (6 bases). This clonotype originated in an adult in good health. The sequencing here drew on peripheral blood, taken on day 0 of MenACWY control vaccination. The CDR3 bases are TGTGCCAGCAGTTTATATAGGACAGCGGAATTCAGAAACACCATATATTTT. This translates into CASSLYRTAEFRNTIYF.